A single sample gave rise to the 27 T cell receptor beta chains below, sequenced in a study of graft-versus-host responses after intestinal transplantation. Grafts had their tissue processed, releasing intraepithelial and lamina propria lymphocytes. Data came from immunoSEQ multiplex PCR; TCRdb stores just in-frame clones and leaves some out. The sample has about 18,000 clones; about 80% are singletons. This material consisted of ileum tissue, taken 17 days after transplant. The receptors shown here come from a human patient who received an intestinal transplant, so some T cells may come from the graft donor.

The chain joins TRBV10-2 to TRBJ2-3; D tentatively reads TRBD1 or TRBD2 (5 bases each). V dropped 2 bases and J dropped 9 bases, with 15 bases sitting between them. Per germline, CDR1 WSHSY and CDR2 SAAADI. The CDR3 runs to 14 residues. As DNA, the CDR3 is TGCGCCAGCAGTGAGGAAGGGGTTGGAGGAACGCAGTATTTT. It codes for CASSEEGVGGTQYF.

The chain couples TRBV6-5 to TRBJ1-3; 7 positions agree with TRBD1. CDR1 and CDR2 (germline): MNHEY, SVGAGI. The V and J ends lost 2 bases and 3 bases, in that order; junction bases with no gene match: 1. The CDR3 totals 14 residues. CDR3 DNA: TGTGCCAGCAGTTACACAGGGGTTGGAAACACCATATATTTT. Translating it yields CASSYTGVGNTIYF.

V and J are TRBV5-1 and TRBJ1-2, with TRBD1 matching over 7 bases. CDR3 length: 14 amino acids. The ends lost 4 bases at V and 4 bases at J; junction bases unmatched: 7. The germline V gene encodes CDR1 SGHRS and CDR2 YFSETQ. The CDR3 nucleotides read TGCGCCAGCAGCGAAAACGACAGGGCCTATGGCTACACCTTC. It translates to CASSENDRAYGYTF.

The chain recombines TRBV4-3 with TRBJ1-2; D gene ambiguous. Germline V gene lookup returns CDR1 LGHNA and CDR2 YSLEER. V lost 0 bases to trimming and J lost 8 bases, with 10 bases between them. The CDR3 length is 13 residues. Here the CDR3 reads CASSQDSDEGYTF. The CDR3 DNA reads as TGCGCCAGCAGCCAAGACTCGGATGAGGGCTACACCTTC.

The genes are TRBV6-1 and TRBJ2-7, with 8 bases fitting TRBD2. CDR1 is MNHNS and CDR2 is SASEGT in the germline V gene. Losses at the gene ends were 1 base for V and 4 bases for J; bases not matched to a gene: 3. This CDR3 is 14 amino acids long. The CDR3 DNA reads TGTGCCAGCAGTGAAGACCCGGGGGGGTACGAGCAGTACTTC. The encoded protein is CASSEDPGGYEQYF.

The chain links TRBV21-1 to TRBJ1-1. TRBV21-1 counts as a pseudogene. CDR3 length equals 14 residues. Here the CDR3 DNA reads TGTGCCAGCAGCGACGGGGAGAGGAACACTGAAGCTTTCTTT. It yields the protein CASSDGERNTEAFF.

This sequence joins TRBV28 and TRBJ2-1; 7 nucleotides match TRBD1. Germline values: CDR1 MDHEN, CDR2 SYDVKM. The CDR3 totals 18 residues. Trimming removed 4 bases from V and 3 bases from J; junction bases left unmatched: 15. The CDR3 nucleotides read TGTGCCAGCAGTTCTTTTATACAGGGGAGAGGTTTCTACAATGAGCAGTTCTTC. Its protein is CASSSFIQGRGFYNEQFF.

The genes are TRBV15 and TRBJ2-1; a weak D match, TRBD2 (5 bases). V was clipped by 1 base and J by 5 bases, with 12 bases between them. The CDR3 sequence is 15 residues long. Germline V gives CDR1 LNHNV, CDR2 YYDKDF (reference sequence). The chain's CDR3 is CATSRGVAGDNEQFF. For the CDR3, the DNA is TGTGCCACCAGCAGAGGAGTAGCCGGGGACAATGAGCAGTTCTTC.

The chain uses TRBV30 and TRBJ2-7, with D perhaps matching TRBD1 (6 bases). CDR1 and CDR2 from the germline V gene are GTSNPN and SVGIG (reference sequence). The CDR3 extends over 13 amino acids. With 5 bases removed from V and 0 bases from J, the gap between germline ends came to 11 bases. Here the CDR3 DNA reads TGTGCCTGGGATACAGGGAGCTCCTACGAGCAGTACTTC. Its protein is CAWDTGSSYEQYF.

The chain recombines TRBV28 with TRBJ2-1; 8 nucleotides align to TRBD2. The CDR3 has 15 amino acids. Germline V gene data show CDR1 as MDHEN and CDR2 as SYDVKM. V trimming: 3 bases; J trimming: 8 bases; junction bases outside the gene matches: 9. CDR3 DNA sequence: TGTGCCAGCAGTTTGTCCTTAGCGGGACGGCATGAGCAGTTCTTC. Encoded protein: CASSLSLAGRHEQFF.

The chain uses TRBV7-8 and TRBJ2-3; D possibly matches TRBD1 or TRBD2 (5 bases each). Germline loops: CDR1 SGHVS, CDR2 FQNEAQ. This CDR3 has 15 amino acids. V lost 2 bases, J lost 0 bases, and 9 bases lay in between. The CDR3 DNA is TGTGCCAGCAGCTTAAGGGACGATAGCACAGATACGCAGTATTTT. Its protein product is CASSLRDDSTDTQYF.

The chain recombines TRBV28 with TRBJ1-1; D may be TRBD1 (5 bases). The CDR3 has 12 amino acids. Germline-derived CDR1 and CDR2 are MDHEN and SYDVKM. Between the trimmed V and J ends, which lost 5 bases and 6 bases, there was a span of 10 bases. The CDR3 DNA is TGTGCCAGCAGTCCCCGGGGGGCTGAAGCTTTCTTT. It encodes CASSPRGAEAFF.

Only a few counts were recorded for this clone. The chain has TRBV6-6 and TRBJ1-2, with D possibly TRBD1 on 5 matching bases. There are 13 residues in the CDR3. V lost 5 bases, J lost 6 bases, and 13 bases lay in between. Germline CDR1 MNHNY, CDR2 SVGAGI (reference sequence). DNA of the CDR3: TGTGCCAGCAGTACCACTCAGGGAAATGGCTACACCTTC. This sequence encodes CASSTTQGNGYTF.

The chain combines TRBV27 with TRBJ1-2, with 8 bases matching TRBD1. J was trimmed by 6 bases and V by 2 bases; bases with no gene match: 8. Germline V CDR1 and CDR2: MNHEY, SMNVEV (reference sequence). The CDR3 has 15 amino acids. CDR3: CASSLQGASANGYTF. The CDR3 DNA reads as TGTGCCAGCAGTTTACAGGGGGCGTCGGCGAATGGCTACACCTTC.

V is TRBV6-1 and J is TRBJ1-2; no reliable D call. Germline-derived CDR1 and CDR2 are MNHNS and SASEGT. The CDR3 is 12 residues long. Trimming cost V 3 bases and J 8 bases, with 10 bases left between them. The CDR3 here is CASSDGPLGYTF. CDR3 nucleotides: TGTGCCAGCAGTGACGGGCCTCTAGGCTACACCTTC.

The V and J genes are TRBV11-2 and TRBJ2-7, with 7 bases aligning to TRBD1. This CDR3 contains 15 residues. Germline V lookup: CDR1 SGHAT, CDR2 FQNNGV. V was clipped by 4 bases and J by 6 bases; unmatched bases: 12. This CDR3 reads CASSSRDSHLGEQYF. The CDR3 nucleotides are TGTGCCAGCAGCTCCCGGGACAGCCACCTTGGCGAGCAGTACTTC.

The chain is built from TRBV7-9 and TRBJ2-1; tentatively, D is TRBD2 (6 bases). Trimming took 5 bases from V and 8 from J, leaving 19 bases between them. Germline assignment: CDR1 SEHNR and CDR2 FQNEAQ (reference sequence). The CDR3 is 15 residues long. The CDR3 bases are TGTGCCAGCAGCCCCACTAGCTCCCTAGGGGATGAGCAGTTCTTC. As protein: CASSPTSSLGDEQFF.

Worth noting for this clone: The likely explanation is a read error, given a far larger clone one base away. The conserved phenylalanine or tryptophan normally closing the CDR3 is absent here, so this likely arose from a read error. The chain employs TRBV5-6 and TRBJ2-7, with D uncertain. The V and J ends lost 0 bases and 0 bases respectively, with 13 bases between them. Per germline, CDR1 SGHDT and CDR2 YYEEEE. The CDR3 loop spans 16 amino acids. In DNA, the CDR3 is TGTGCCAGCAGCTTGGAAGGCGGCTTCAGCTCCTACGAGCAGTACCTC. Encoded protein: CASSLEGGFSSYEQYL.

This clone showed up just a few times. This sequence joins TRBV6-5 and TRBJ2-7, with D unresolved. The CDR3 runs 15 residues. Trimming took 0 bases from V and 2 from J, leaving 11 bases between them. Per germline, CDR1 MNHEY and CDR2 SVGAGI. CDR3 loop: CASSYSMEQPYEQYF. CDR3 in DNA: TGTGCCAGCAGTTACTCGATGGAACAGCCCTACGAGCAGTACTTC.

This chain connects TRBV27 to TRBJ2-3; 8 positions match TRBD2. The V gene's germline CDR1 is MNHEY and CDR2 SMNVEV (reference sequence). There are 17 residues in the CDR3. The V segment lost 5 bases and the J segment 3 bases; nucleotides outside the gene matches: 13. The chain's CDR3 is CASSVAGTSYSTDTQYF. CDR3 bases: TGTGCCAGCAGTGTCGCCGGGACTAGTTATAGTACAGATACGCAGTATTTT.

The chain has TRBV25-1 and TRBJ2-2; D might be TRBD2 (5 bases). V was shortened by 2 bases and J by 6 bases, with 10 bases between the two germline ends. CDR3 length: 14 amino acids. Germline assignment: CDR1 MGHDK and CDR2 SYGVNS. The CDR3 sequence: CASSEGRDAGELFF. The CDR3 DNA is TGTGCCAGCAGTGAAGGTCGGGATGCCGGGGAGCTGTTTTTT.

This sequence joins TRBV27 and TRBJ2-2, with D maybe TRBD2 (5 bases). This CDR3 region has 15 residues. V was pared by 3 bases and J by 5 bases, with 13 bases between. Germline V gives CDR1 MNHEY, CDR2 SMNVEV (reference sequence). The CDR3 loop is CASSFALGSTGELFF. CDR3 nucleotides: TGTGCCAGCAGTTTTGCGCTGGGGAGTACCGGGGAGCTGTTTTTT.

The chain couples TRBV5-8 to TRBJ1-3; perhaps TRBD1 as D (5 bases). This CDR3 spans 15 amino acids. The ends were cut back, 4 bases at V and 0 bases at J, with 11 bases in the middle. The germline CDR1 and CDR2 sequences are SGHTS and YDEGEE. The DNA for the CDR3 is TGTGCCAGCAGCCTAGCAGGGTTCTCTGGAAACACCATATATTTT. Translation gives CASSLAGFSGNTIYF. Full variable domain (outside the CDR3, taken from reference TRBV5-8 and TRBJ1-3): EAGVTQSPTHLIKTRGQQATLRCSPISGHTSVYWYQQALGLGLQFLLWYDEGEERNRGNFPPRFSGRQFPNYSSELNVNALELEDSALYLCASSLAGFSGNTIYFGEGSWLTVV.

This chain connects TRBV6-1 to TRBJ2-7; D may be TRBD2 (6 bases). The CDR3 contains 14 residues. The V and J ends lost 1 base and 2 bases respectively, with 9 bases between them. The germline V gene encodes CDR1 MNHNS and CDR2 SASEGT. CDR3 residues: CASSEGRGPYEQYF. The CDR3 DNA sequence: TGTGCCAGCAGTGAAGGGAGGGGACCCTACGAGCAGTACTTC.

The rearrangement uses TRBV5-5 and TRBJ2-3; D unresolved. The V end lost 3 bases, the J end lost 2 bases, and 4 bases lay between the germline ends. Germline V CDR1 and CDR2: SGHKS, YYEKEE (reference sequence). The CDR3 is made up of 12 amino acids. The CDR3, as DNA: TGTGCCAGCAGCTGGGCCACAGATACGCAGTATTTT. It encodes CASSWATDTQYF.

The J gene is TRBJ2-1, the V gene TRBV4-3, with 11 bases identical to TRBD2. The CDR3 runs 17 residues. CDR1 and CDR2 (germline): LGHNA, YSLEER. V lost 2 bases to trimming and J lost 3 bases; unmatched junction nucleotides: 6. CDR3 sequence: CASSQKPGLADYNEQFF. The CDR3 DNA sequence: TGCGCCAGCAGCCAAAAACCGGGACTAGCGGACTACAATGAGCAGTTCTTC.

Comments on this clone: The same CDR3 is also encoded by other DNA sequences in this sample. V usage is TRBV28 and J usage is TRBJ1-3; the D gene is possibly TRBD1 (6 bases). This CDR3 region has 14 residues. The V end was cut by 2 bases, the J end by 4 bases, with 9 bases between. Looked up from germline, CDR1 is MDHEN and CDR2 is SYDVKM. The CDR3: CASSLGGAGNTIYF. CDR3 coding DNA: TGTGCCAGCAGTTTAGGGGGCGCCGGAAACACCATATATTTT.